This T cell receptor beta chain is drawn from a study of low-dose radiotherapy and immunotherapy resistance in tumors. In this sample, this clonotype turned up many times. Alpha and beta chains were covered, as first-strand cDNA relied on TRAV- and TRBV-specific primers. PCR amplification of the TCRs was performed with Phusion for 20 PCR cycles, and it relied on a constant-region primer together with a V-primer adapter. TCRdb passed the reads through MiXCR, listing each CDR3 protein once. The sample consists of 75,000 to 95,000 distinct CDR3 sequences, roughly a tenth of them appearing once. Specified time point: before trial treatment. This clonotype was obtained from a male donor with prostate cancer. Sequencing was performed on PBMCs, taken before treatment.

As DNA, the CDR3 is TGTGCCAGCAGCTCCTGGGACAGGGGGGCAACTAATGAAAAACTGTTTTTT. This sequence encodes CASSSWDRGATNEKLFF. This sequence joins TRBV7-6 and TRBJ1-4, with TRBD1 matching over 11 bases. The CDR3 runs 17 residues. CDR1 and CDR2 from the germline V gene are SGHVS and FNYEAQ. Trimming at V came to 4 bases and at J to 0 bases, leaving 4 bases not matched to a gene.